What follows describes a single T cell receptor (beta chain). Its recognized antigen is unknown. No much larger clone exists at a distance of one base, and base qualities are not known. This entry is derived from a study of cytomegalovirus exposure and HLA in healthy donors (dated by TCRdb to between 2016 and 2019). At the level of the whole study: In an earlier analysis of 587 of the donors, around 300 Gb of sequence data and about 110 million unique TCR beta sequences from roughly 190 million T cells were reported. Roughly 300 gigabases of sequencing data and 70 million to 85 million unique TCR sequences were included in an early release covering 550 to 800 HLA-typed donors. Of the roughly 400 genotyped donors, 75% to 85% were placed in the genetic ancestry cluster associated with self-reported Caucasian donors. The aim of the study was to test whether cataloging public T cell receptors could identify signatures of past pathogen exposure. The T cell repertoires of under 750 subjects were profiled by immunosequencing and related to cytomegalovirus serostatus. In addition to the first cohort of 500 to 850 subjects, a separate validation cohort of 120 different subjects was used. To predict cytomegalovirus infection status, the study brought together high-throughput TCR immunosequencing, statistical association of individual TCRs with disease status, and machine learning. A later analysis re-examined previously published TCR beta repertoires from 500 to 700 donors and added high-resolution HLA genotyping to investigate patterns of TCR occurrence. Rather than drawing on any new phenotypic data, the later analysis identified candidate immune exposures from TCR beta sequences and the way those sequences occurred across donors. An earlier analysis of around 580 of the donors used high-throughput TCR beta sequencing to judge whether each TCR beta V gene segment behaved as functional or pseudogenic. Alongside the repertoire data, information on donor age, sex, ethnicity and CMV serostatus was compiled. A later genetic analysis used genome-wide SNP genotypes for about three fifths of the 666 donors, treating that subset as a discovery cohort. Every discovery cohort repertoire had been produced on one sequencing platform. Class I and class II HLA loci were covered by the typing at four-digit resolution. Typing coverage varied by locus: roughly 629-630 donors for A, B, C, DRB1 and DQB1; around 560 for DQA1; some 610 for DPA1; approximately 490 for DPB1. Roughly 5 DR-DQ haplotypes were handled as single units for association and clustering, since linkage in the cohort was strong. Among 350 to 400 genotyped donors of the cohort, an average of roughly 240,000 unique TCR beta nucleotide sequences were sequenced per donor, 15% to 20% of them non-productive. The paper's findings and limits, for the study overall: According to a later genetic analysis, donors in an Asian-associated ancestry cluster had fewer N-insertions in productive TCRs than the roughly 660-donor mean. Several of the top co-occurrence clusters appeared to be linked to parvovirus B19, influenza, CMV and Epstein-Barr virus, according to a later analysis. The classifier was reported to diagnose cytomegalovirus status with high specificity and sensitivity in both the original cohort and the validation cohort. A later genetic analysis associated a missense DCLRE1C variant with V-gene and J-gene trimming of TCR beta chains, and an independent cohort replicated the association. Most TCR sequences were observed very rarely across donors, whereas some public TCRs were present in many individuals. The authors suggested that the approach could potentially be generalized to other disease states and immunological phenotypes. Most CMV-associated TCR beta chains appeared to be HLA-restricted in a later analysis, and the HLA associations seemed to be driven largely by CMV exposure. Because HLA typing was unavailable for some donors at each locus, only the typed subset was used in association tests. In an earlier analysis of 587 of the donors, most TCR beta V segments were observed in productive rearrangements about 90% or about 30% of the time, broadly matching IMGT annotations. In a later analysis, HLA-associated TCR beta chains showed more clonal expansion and lower generation probabilities than non-associated chains that were equally common. Because counts were too low, some 17 rarely observed V segments, including chromosome 9 orphons, were excluded from the earlier analysis of 500 to 700 of the donors. In this cohort, only TCR beta chains were sequenced, and detectable features were limited by the absence of alpha or paired-chain data. The study listed approximately 150 TCR beta chains as associated with cytomegalovirus. For the cohort, immune exposure information was limited to CMV serostatus. Specific HLA alleles were associated with 16,951 TCR beta sequences at a false discovery rate of 0.05 in a later analysis. A few of the identified cytomegalovirus-associated TCR beta chains were confirmed in vitro to be specific for cytomegalovirus antigens. In a later analysis, the rate of TCR association differed among HLA loci, with DRB1 alleles having the most associated TCRs and HLA-C alleles having the fewest. Strong co-occurrence of HLA alleles, especially DR and DQ, made assigning TCR associations to individual alleles difficult. A further reported finding was that TCR beta sequences accurately predicted the HLA-A and HLA-B alleles for most subjects in the first cohort. A group of highly shared sequence variants was considered likely to be a technical artifact of the sequencing pipeline. Correlated functional status among segregating V segments might reflect linkage disequilibrium, but an unknown experimental factor could not be ruled out. Sequencing depth was assumed to be roughly uniform across donors in the presence/absence analyses, though that assumption may not hold.

The cohort comprised 550 to 700 healthy bone marrow donors. At the time of sampling, all cohort members were nominally healthy, though unrecorded immune exposures were likely present. The donor was CMV seronegative and belonged to the group of 320 or so seronegative cohort members. A peripheral blood sample was provided by each donor, and peripheral blood mononuclear cells were used for TCR beta sequencing. The Qiagen DNeasy Blood Extraction Kit was used to extract genomic DNA from the blood cell samples. Receptors were amplified or captured by the immunoSEQ multiplex PCR assay. A mixture of 60 forward primers for TCR Vbeta segments and 13 reverse primers for TCR Jbeta segments was used in the multiplex PCR. The CDR3 region of rearranged TCR beta genes was amplified from genomic DNA with a multiplex PCR assay. The Illumina HiSeq System was used to sequence the amplified TCR beta libraries as 87-base-pair reads. The authors' pipeline ran thus. In a later analysis, some 80 million unique TCR beta chains were counted across the roughly 670 repertoires, and around 11 million of these chains were shared by at least two donors. A nearest-neighbor algorithm error-corrected the raw reads and collapsed the reads into unique sequences, merging closely related sequences to remove PCR and sequencing errors. To assign V, D and J gene segments, CDR3 sequences were aligned to IMGT reference sequences. Each retained sequence needed at least a six-nucleotide match to both a V gene segment and a J gene segment. A rearrangement was called productive if the CDR3 had no stop codons and remained in frame with V and J, and every other rearrangement was called non-productive. CDR3 was defined according to IMGT convention as the region running from the second conserved V-encoded cysteine to the conserved J-encoded phenylalanine. In an earlier analysis of around 540 of the donors, sequences lacking an unambiguous match to a single V gene segment were excluded. In an earlier analysis of approximately 590 of the donors, V segments were called functional above 56.7% productive rearrangements and were called segregating when the between-donor standard deviation exceeded 5%. A statistical classification framework was built for diagnosing cytomegalovirus status from the catalog of TCR beta chain sequences. In a later analysis, TCR nucleotide sequences were compared against IMGT/GENE-DB human TR gene sequences so that V and J genes could be assigned. A later analysis assigned CDR3 sequences and most-parsimonious VDJ recombination scenarios with the TCRdist pipeline. In a later analysis, each TCR beta chain was defined by its CDR3 amino acid sequence together with its V-gene family, and reads without a unique V-gene family were excluded. As a way to deal with suspected cross-contamination and a sequencing artifact, a later analysis dropped 500 to 700 nucleotide sequences that were highly shared and had low generation probability. For each public chain, a later analysis derived a clonal expansion index from normalized ranks of inferred template counts within each repertoire. Generation probabilities in a later analysis came from a VDJ recombination model fitted to out-of-frame rearrangements, and those results were checked against IGoR. Hypergeometric tests were used in a later analysis to score TCR-TCR, TCR-HLA and TCR-CMV co-occurrence, with a repertoire-size bias correction applied to the TCR pairs. A later analysis estimated false discovery rates by permuting HLA or CMV assignments 20 times. In a later analysis, co-occurring TCRs were grouped with DBSCAN, and TCRdist sequence similarity was added when clustering was performed within HLA-allele-positive subsets. Co-occurrence clustering excluded repertoires with fewer than 30,000 or more than 120,000 public chains, plus five with anomalous nucleotide sharing. In its TCRdb copy, this immuneACCESS table keeps in-frame sequences only and misses some clones. Where compared with another copy, unresolved V genes explain less than half of these, and the others have no known cause. That table supplies the V and J calls and clone size; D and trimming were determined from the DNA. The sample includes 180,000 or so clones, with around 80% observed a single time. Of the sample, 1.5% to 2% is held by the ten largest clones.

The specimen was PBMCs. This TCR was sampled from a woman between 25 and 40 years old in good health and CMV-seronegative.

The DNA reads as follows: TGTGCCAGCAGCCCCCGTGGGGGGGCAGGGGAGCAGTTCTTC. Translation gives CASSPRGGAGEQFF. The chain couples TRBV7-2 to TRBJ2-1, and perhaps TRBD2 as D gene, on 7 matching bases. Relative to germline, V is 5 bases shorter and J is 10 bases shorter, with 18 bases between their ends. From the germline V gene, CDR1 is SGHTA and CDR2 is FQGNSA. From its cysteine to its phenylalanine, the CDR3 spans 14 amino acids. Just CDR3 DNA is preserved here, 42 bases in frame from base 1.